This TCR beta chain derives from a study of blood T cell repertoires in COVID-19. As for the study in general: T cells, B-cell-depleted T cells, or PBMCs supplied cDNA or gDNA.

The CDR3 has 12 amino acids. Germline V CDR1 and CDR2: LGHDT, YNNKEL (reference sequence). Trimming stripped 8 bases from V and 10 bases from J, with 15 bases between. Under the authors' procedure: Reference gene primer amplification yielded estimated nucleated cell counts. Clones were sequenced by immunoSEQ multiplex PCR, and TCRdb holds only the in-frame ones, with some missing. The D gene and trimming were derived from the DNA, and the V and J assignments and clone size from that table. The sample lists 65,000 to 70,000 clones, approximately 92% occurring once. This receptor was obtained from a human donor with active COVID-19. The donor label of this sample is uncertain. The chain recombines TRBV3-1 (or the pseudogene TRBV3-2) with TRBJ2-1; TRBD2 is a possible D gene (5 bases). The source material was peripheral blood. Here the CDR3 reads CASGLAKGEQFF. The DNA of the CDR3 is TGTGCCAGCGGGCTAGCTAAGGGAGAGCAGTTCTTC.